This T cell receptor beta chain was obtained from a study of blood T cell repertoires in COVID-19. Study-level information: COVID-19 samples from acute and convalescent phases originated in the United States, Italy and Spain. PBMCs, B-cell-depleted T cells, or T cells provided the cDNA or gDNA that made up the material.

In the source study's methods: Amplified reference gene primers provided the basis for estimating nucleated cell counts. Sequenced by immunoSEQ multiplex PCR; TCRdb stores in-frame clones only, minus some. The V and J calls and clone size are taken from that table; D and trimming were inferred from the DNA. Here the sample spans some 300,000 clones, just under 90% being singletons. This clone has only one observation. This CDR3 has 15 amino acids. Donors were grouped by their self-reported clinical history. The sample consisted of PBMCs or T cells enriched from blood (not recorded which). The sequence derives from a woman aged 45-60 years who had been exposed to COVID-19. The rearrangement uses TRBV21-1 and TRBJ2-5; the D call TRBD2 from the table was never checked on the DNA. TRBV21-1 is given as a pseudogene. The CDR3 reads CASSNLAGDRETQYF. The CDR3 nucleotides read TGTGCCAGCAGCAATCTAGCGGGGGATCGAGAGACCCAGTACTTC.